A single sample is the source of the 10 T cell receptor beta chains below, sequenced in a study of blood T cell repertoires in COVID-19. Clones were sequenced by immunoSEQ multiplex PCR, and TCRdb holds only the in-frame ones, with some missing. This table holds approximately 240,000 clones, 88% found once. Material for sequencing was peripheral blood. Receptors originate from a woman in her 40s who had recovered from COVID-19.

V usage is TRBV7-9 and J usage is TRBJ2-3; D gene uncertain. The CDR3 length is 12 residues. V was cut by 1 base and J by 8 bases, with 7 bases left in between. Germline V gives CDR1 SEHNR, CDR2 FQNEAQ (reference sequence). CDR3 DNA: TGTGCCAGCAGCTTAGGGGCCGGTACGCAGTATTTT. As protein: CASSLGAGTQYF.

This clone was seen more than once but under ten times. The chain uses TRBV5-5 and TRBJ1-6, with 9 bases lining up with TRBD1. The CDR3 length is 15 residues. V lost 4 bases to trimming and J lost 7 bases; unmatched junction nucleotides: 6. Germline CDR1 SGHKS, CDR2 YYEKEE (reference sequence). CDR3 nucleotides: TGTGCCAGCAGCCGGAGTGGGACAGGGAATTCACCCCTCCACTTT. Residues: CASSRSGTGNSPLHF.

This sequence joins TRBV7-8 and TRBJ1-3; 7 bases line up with TRBD1. CDR1 is SGHVS, CDR2 FQNEAQ, per germline. V shed 4 bases and J 4 bases; nucleotides not matched to a gene: 10. The CDR3 sequence is 16 residues long. CDR3 DNA sequence: TGTGCCAGCAGCTCGACAAGGGGGCTGCGGGGAAACACCATATATTTT. Translated, it gives CASSSTRGLRGNTIYF.

The chain recombines TRBV28 with TRBJ1-5; weak D call: TRBD1 (6 bases). CDR1 and CDR2 from the germline V gene are MDHEN and SYDVKM. CDR3 length: 16 residues. V lost 5 bases and J 7 bases, leaving 21 bases between the germline ends. CDR3: CASSPPGQAKLQPQHF. The CDR3 DNA is TGTGCCAGCAGTCCTCCGGGACAAGCAAAATTACAGCCCCAGCATTTT.

The chain is built from TRBV28 and TRBJ2-7, with TRBD2 matching over 14 bases. The V gene end was trimmed by 2 bases and the J gene end by 9 bases; junction bases not matched to a gene: 15. Germline V lookup: CDR1 MDHEN, CDR2 SYDVKM. CDR3 length equals 18 residues. CDR3 sequence reads: CASSLTLGLAGGLVAQYF. The CDR3 DNA is TGTGCCAGCAGTTTAACCCTCGGACTAGCGGGGGGCCTTGTGGCGCAGTACTTC.

The rearrangement links TRBV30 to TRBJ2-1; D remains ambiguous. V was shortened by 7 bases and J by 3 bases, with 10 bases between the two germline ends. Germline lookup yields CDR1 GTSNPN and CDR2 SVGIG (reference sequence). The CDR3 sequence is 12 residues long. The CDR3 bases are TGTGCCTCGGTCTTGAACTACAATGAGCAGTTCTTC. This encodes CASVLNYNEQFF.

The chain recombines TRBV27 with TRBJ1-6, with D possibly being TRBD1 (6 bases). The V and J ends lost 5 bases and 5 bases respectively, with 16 bases between them. The CDR3 is made up of 16 amino acids. The germline V gene encodes CDR1 MNHEY and CDR2 SMNVEV (reference sequence). The CDR3 protein is CASSDPGAQDNSPLHF. In nucleotides, the CDR3 is TGTGCCAGCAGTGACCCAGGGGCTCAGGATAATTCACCCCTCCACTTT.

The rearrangement links TRBV18 to TRBJ2-7; no definite D call. Trimming took off 8 bases at V and 0 bases at J, with 11 bases between the two ends. The CDR3 has 13 residues. Per germline, CDR1 KGHSH and CDR2 LQKENI. CDR3: CASREPTSYEQYF. The CDR3 DNA reads TGTGCCAGCCGAGAGCCTACCTCCTACGAGCAGTACTTC.

The chain combines TRBV14 with TRBJ2-3; D may be TRBD2 (6 bases). Germline V gene lookup returns CDR1 SGHDN and CDR2 FVKESK. With 4 bases removed from V and 2 bases from J, the gap between germline ends came to 10 bases. CDR3 length: 14 residues. CDR3 amino acids: CASSRRRDTDTQYF. CDR3 nucleotides: TGTGCCAGCAGCCGGAGGAGGGACACAGATACGCAGTATTTT.

V and J are TRBV27 and TRBJ1-5, with TRBD1 identical over 8 bases. CDR1 and CDR2 from the germline V gene are MNHEY and SMNVEV (reference sequence). Trimming cost V 5 bases and J 7 bases; bases outside gene matches: 7. The CDR3 is 14 residues long. In DNA, the CDR3 is TGTGCCAGCAGTCCCGGACAGGGCGGGCAGCCCCAGCATTTT. Translating it yields CASSPGQGGQPQHF.